The clone carrying this T cell receptor beta chain appeared a single time. The data stem from a study of blood T cell repertoires in COVID-19. Study details: Whether acute or convalescent, the COVID-19 samples came from the United States, Italy and Spain.

Original processing methods: For nucleated cells, counts were estimated from reference gene primer amplification. Some clones are missing from TCRdb's copy, which holds only in-frame ones; the method was immunoSEQ multiplex PCR. V, J and clone size were drawn from that table, and D and trimming were deduced from the DNA. This sample has more than 95,000 clones, with less than 90% found just once. The material sequenced was peripheral blood. The sequence derives from a man aged 50 or older with acute or convalescent COVID-19.

The CDR3 nucleotides read TGTGCCAGCAGTACGCAGCAGGTACTCAATCAGCCCCAGCATTTT. It yields the protein CASSTQQVLNQPQHF. This rearrangement joins TRBV28 to TRBJ1-5; D unresolved. Deletions cut 5 bases from V and 3 bases from J, with 14 bases between. The CDR3 contains 15 residues. Germline V gene lookup returns CDR1 MDHEN and CDR2 SYDVKM.